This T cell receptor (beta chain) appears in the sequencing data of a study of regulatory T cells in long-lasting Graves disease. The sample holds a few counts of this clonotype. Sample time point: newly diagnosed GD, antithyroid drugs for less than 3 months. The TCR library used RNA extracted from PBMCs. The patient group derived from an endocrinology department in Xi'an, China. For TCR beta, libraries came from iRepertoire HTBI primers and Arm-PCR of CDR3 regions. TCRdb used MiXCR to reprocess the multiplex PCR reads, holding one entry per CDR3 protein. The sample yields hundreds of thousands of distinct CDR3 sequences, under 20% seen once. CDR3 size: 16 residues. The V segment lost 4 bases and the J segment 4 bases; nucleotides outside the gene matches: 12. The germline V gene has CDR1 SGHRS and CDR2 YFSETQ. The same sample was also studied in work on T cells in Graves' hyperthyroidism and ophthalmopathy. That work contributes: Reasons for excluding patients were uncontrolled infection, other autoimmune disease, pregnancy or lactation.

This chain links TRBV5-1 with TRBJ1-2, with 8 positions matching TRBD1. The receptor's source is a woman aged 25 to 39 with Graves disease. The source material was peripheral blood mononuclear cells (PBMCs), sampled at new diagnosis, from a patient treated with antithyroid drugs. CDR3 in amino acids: CASSRSSDRAGYGYTF. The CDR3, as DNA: TGCGCCAGCAGCCGTAGTTCGGACAGGGCCGGCTATGGCTACACCTTC.